Each of the 5 T cell receptor beta chains below was sequenced from the same sample in a study of T cells after yellow fever vaccination. TCRdb reanalysed the 5' RACE reads using MiXCR and keeps one entry per CDR3 protein. The sample shows a few hundred thousand distinct CDR3 sequences, roughly 3.9% of them seen only once. The sample was PBMCs, taken 5 days after the yellow fever booster vaccination. These receptors all stem from a man aged 18 to 29 who received the YFV17D yellow fever vaccine.

This clonotype showed up many times. This chain links TRBV12-3 or TRBV12-4 with TRBJ1-6, with D possibly being TRBD1 (6 bases). The length of the CDR3 is 13 residues. Trimming left V 5 bases short and J 8 bases short, with 10 bases between. The CDR3 nucleotides are TGTGCCAGCAGTCAAAACAGGGATTCACCCCTCCACTTT. Its protein product is CASSQNRDSPLHF.

In its sample, this clonotype was seen once. The gene calls are TRBV2 and TRBJ1-5, with 7 bases fitting TRBD1. The CDR3 runs 14 residues. J gave up 9 bases and V 7 bases, and 12 bases lay outside the gene matches. From germline, CDR1 is SNHLY and CDR2 FYNNEI. The CDR3 nucleotides are TGTGCCAGCACCCCGGACAGGCCGGGAGGGCCCCAGCATTTT. Protein: CASTPDRPGGPQHF.

The rearrangement uses TRBV2 and TRBJ2-1, with TRBD2 matching 16 bases. Germline V CDR1 and CDR2: SNHLY, FYNNEI. This CDR3 region has 17 residues. Trimming removed 5 bases from V and 4 bases from J; junction bases left unmatched: 5. In DNA, the CDR3 is TGTGCCAGCAGTCCCACGGGACTAGCGGGGGGGTACAATGAGCAGTTCTTC. Its translation: CASSPTGLAGGYNEQFF.

The chain links TRBV20-1 to TRBJ2-7, with D hard to call. Trimming took 1 base from V and 3 from J, leaving 4 bases between them. The CDR3 totals 11 residues. Per germline, CDR1 DFQATT and CDR2 SNEGSKA (reference sequence). CDR3 bases: TGCAGTGCTAGAGGTATCTACGAGCAGTACGTC. Protein: CSARGIYEQYV.

This chain joins TRBV6-2 or TRBV6-3 and TRBJ2-6; D might be TRBD1 (6 bases). The CDR3 runs to 15 residues. CDR1 and CDR2 (germline): MNHEY, SVGEGT. V was trimmed by 3 bases and J by 2 bases, leaving 8 bases between them. The CDR3 DNA is TGTGCCAGCAGTTATGAGGGGGCTGGGGCCAACGTCCTGACTTTC. Translating it yields CASSYEGAGANVLTF.